The sequence of this T cell receptor beta chain was determined in a study of T cell responses to AZD1222 COVID-19 vaccine. The CDR3 runs to 15 residues. From germline, CDR1 is LNHDA and CDR2 SQIVND (reference sequence). V lost 7 bases and J lost 1; bases outside the gene matches: 9. Method: immunoSEQ multiplex PCR; TCRdb's copy keeps in-frame clones and lacks some. The data contain roughly 79,000 clones, about 90% of them singletons. The source of this sequence is an adult in good health. Material: peripheral blood, obtained on day 0 of MenACWY control vaccination. The chain combines TRBV19 with TRBJ1-1; 7 nucleotides line up with TRBD1. Here the CDR3 reads CASTESGTANTEAFF. The CDR3 DNA is TGTGCCAGTACAGAGAGTGGGACAGCGAACACTGAAGCTTTCTTT. Full variable domain (missing parts from reference TRBV19 and TRBJ1-1): DGGITQSPKYLFRKEGQNVTLSCEQNLNHDAMYWYRQDPGQGLRLIYYSQIVNDFQKGDIAEGYSVSREKKESFPLTVTSAQKNPTAFYLCASTESGTANTEAFFGQGTRLTVV.